This T cell receptor beta chain appears in the sequencing data of a study of B cell selection in AIRE deficiency. Study findings and constraints: Healthy donors alone shared 31.6% of fewer than 4,000 Treg sequences; patients alone 8.5% to 10%. With only TCRbeta sequenced, roughly 40% of shared healthy Treg sequences overlapped Tconv. Roughly 31% of healthy-shared Treg sequences were found among patient Tconv cells.

Sorted regulatory T cells were CD4-positive, CD25-high and CD127-low or negative. The V end was cut by 0 bases, the J end by 3 bases, with 3 bases between. This CDR3 has 13 amino acids. CDR1 is SGHTA, CDR2 FQGTGA, per germline. In the authors' workflow: Patients' Tregs yielded approximately 52,000 distinct TCRbeta sequences; donors' around 8.9x10^4. The method was immunoSEQ multiplex PCR; TCRdb's version includes in-frame clones alone and lacks a portion of them. The V and J calls and the clone size are those of that table, but D and trimming were determined from the DNA. The profile shows about 2,900 clones, around 78% of them singletons. About this clone itself: What it binds is unknown.

Sample: Tregs sorted from PBMCs. This chain connects TRBV7-3 to TRBJ2-1; unclear D gene. The clonotype comes from a human donor with AIRE deficiency. This CDR3 reads CASSLTGYNEQFF. In DNA form, the CDR3 reads TGTGCCAGCAGCTTAACAGGCTACAATGAGCAGTTCTTC.